The 22 T cell receptor beta chains in this list originate from one sample, sequenced in a study of CD8+ T cells in alopecia areata. As for treatment: oral pan-JAK inhibitor, 5-10 mg twice daily. Following extraction, RNA underwent reverse transcription to cDNA, which served as the sequencing template. TCRdb's table, derived via immunoSEQ multiplex PCR, lists solely in-frame clones and lacks some. The sample holds about 110,000 clones, about 83% seen once. The source material was CD8+ T cells sorted from blood, sampled at week 24, from a patient treated with tofacitinib. The origin of the receptors is a human donor with alopecia areata.

The chain combines TRBV2 with TRBJ1-4, with 9 bases identical to TRBD1. Trimming removed 6 bases from V and 8 bases from J; junction bases left unmatched: 10. This CDR3 is built from 15 residues. Germline assignment: CDR1 SNHLY and CDR2 FYNNEI. The CDR3 sequence: CASRDRGNSKEKLFF. The CDR3 DNA follows: TGTGCCAGCAGGGACAGGGGAAATTCAAAAGAAAAACTGTTTTTT.

The CDR3 protein is CASSLGHLMNTEAFF. CDR3 nucleotides: TGTGCCAGCAGTTTAGGCCATCTGATGAACACTGAAGCTTTCTTT. The chain combines TRBV27 with TRBJ1-1, with D unresolved. The CDR3 extends over 15 amino acids. Germline V CDR1 and CDR2: MNHEY, SMNVEV (reference sequence). Deletions cut 2 bases from V and 0 bases from J, with 10 bases between.

The J gene is TRBJ2-7, the V gene TRBV6-5; D is perhaps TRBD1 (6 bases). The ends were cut back, 8 bases at V and 0 bases at J, with 8 bases in the middle. This CDR3 has 12 residues. In germline, CDR1 is MNHEY, CDR2 SVGAGI. The CDR3 here is CASQDSSYEQYF. DNA for the CDR3: TGTGCCAGCCAGGACAGCTCCTACGAGCAGTACTTC.

A few counts support this clone. The CDR3 DNA sequence: TGTGCCAGCAGCTCCGGGACTAGGGGTTGGATTGAGCAGTTCTTC. Protein product: CASSSGTRGWIEQFF. The rearrangement uses TRBV7-9 and TRBJ2-1; 8 nucleotides align to TRBD2. Germline loops: CDR1 SEHNR, CDR2 FQNEAQ (reference sequence). The V and J ends lost 4 bases and 9 bases, in that order; junction bases with no gene match: 11. The CDR3 loop spans 15 amino acids. The full variable domain, rest sourced from reference TRBV7-9 and TRBJ2-1, is DTGVSQNPRHKITKRGQNVTFRCDPISEHNRLYWYRQTLGQGPEFLTYFQNEAQLEKSRLLSDRFSAERPKGSFSTLEIQRTEQGDSAMYLCASSSGTRGWIEQFFGPGTRLTVL.

V usage is TRBV11-3 and J usage is TRBJ1-6, with TRBD1 matching over 7 bases. Germline lookup yields CDR1 SGHNT and CDR2 YENEEA. The CDR3 runs 14 residues. The trim removed 2 bases at V and 11 bases at J, leaving 6 bases unmatched. The CDR3 loop reads CASSLRTGATPLHF. The CDR3 DNA follows: TGTGCCAGCAGCTTAAGAACAGGGGCGACACCCCTCCACTTT.

This chain joins TRBV27 and TRBJ1-2, with a tentative D call TRBD1 (5 bases). The ends were cut back, 4 bases at V and 5 bases at J, with 26 bases in the middle. The germline gives CDR1 MNHEY, CDR2 SMNVEV (reference sequence). The CDR3 extends over 18 amino acids. The CDR3 coding sequence is TGTGCCAGCAGTTCCCTTCAGCAGGGAAGGATTGATTCTTATGGCTACACCTTC. This sequence encodes CASSSLQQGRIDSYGYTF.

V is TRBV6-5 and J is TRBJ2-2; D ambiguous. The V and J ends lost 6 bases and 3 bases respectively, with 2 bases between them. This CDR3 contains 11 residues. Looked up from germline, CDR1 is MNHEY and CDR2 is SVGAGI. The CDR3 nucleotides read TGTGCCAGCAGCGACACCGGGGAGCTGTTTTTT. It specifies CASSDTGELFF.

The genes are TRBV14 and TRBJ1-1, with no clear D. Per the germline V gene, CDR1 is SGHDN and CDR2 is FVKESK. V was clipped by 0 bases and J by 1 base, with 18 bases between them. The CDR3 totals 18 residues. The CDR3 sequence is CASSQDHIRFPANTEAFF. The CDR3 DNA follows: TGTGCCAGCAGCCAAGATCACATTAGGTTCCCAGCGAACACTGAAGCTTTCTTT.

The chain couples TRBV13 to TRBJ2-7; D is unresolved. The germline CDR1 and CDR2 sequences are PRHDT and FYEKMQ (reference sequence). V gave up 5 bases and J gave up 4 bases, with 6 bases separating them. The CDR3 is 11 residues long. The CDR3 region is CASSSQYEQYF. CDR3 DNA sequence: TGTGCCAGCAGCAGCCAGTACGAGCAGTACTTC.

The chain joins TRBV2 to TRBJ1-1, with a tentative D call TRBD1 (6 bases). The CDR3 loop spans 15 amino acids. CDR1 and CDR2 (germline): SNHLY, FYNNEI. Trimming took 6 bases from V and 1 from J, leaving 15 bases between them. This CDR3 is CASSVTGTSNTEAFF. The CDR3 bases are TGTGCCAGCAGCGTTACCGGGACATCGAACACTGAAGCTTTCTTT.

This clone came up a few times. The chain combines TRBV23-1 with TRBJ2-2; perhaps D is TRBD1 or TRBD2 (6 bases each). TRBV23-1 is placed among ORFs of uncertain function. The CDR3 contains 17 residues. The ends were cut back, 3 bases at V and 3 bases at J, with 17 bases in the middle. The CDR3 loop is CASSHPQGGVDTGELFF. Here the CDR3 DNA reads TGCGCCAGCAGTCACCCACAGGGAGGAGTCGACACCGGGGAGCTGTTTTTT.

The V call is TRBV27, the J call TRBJ2-3; no clear D. V was cut by 4 bases and J by 2 bases, with 7 bases left in between. Germline V gives CDR1 MNHEY, CDR2 SMNVEV (reference sequence). The CDR3 consists of 13 residues. CDR3 region: CASSSGPTDTQYF. The DNA of the CDR3 is TGTGCCAGCAGTTCGGGTCCCACAGATACGCAGTATTTT.

V gene TRBV4-3 combines with J gene TRBJ2-3; perhaps TRBD1 as D (5 bases). Germline V gene data show CDR1 as LGHNA and CDR2 as YSLEER. The CDR3 length is 15 residues. Trimming removed 0 bases at V and 3 bases at J, with 10 bases between. CDR3 loop: CASSQDLRDTDTQYF. In DNA, the CDR3 is TGCGCCAGCAGCCAAGATCTCAGGGATACAGATACGCAGTATTTT.

The gene calls are TRBV4-3 and TRBJ2-1; D might be TRBD2 (5 bases). V lost 0 bases and J 6 bases, leaving 12 bases between the germline ends. The CDR3 spans 15 residues. Germline V gene data show CDR1 as LGHNA and CDR2 as YSLEER. CDR3: CASSQDLAGGNEQFF. The CDR3 DNA reads TGCGCCAGCAGCCAAGACCTAGCAGGAGGCAATGAGCAGTTCTTC.

This clone appeared once. V is TRBV29-1 and J is TRBJ2-1, with D perhaps TRBD2 (6 bases). Germline assignment: CDR1 SQVTM and CDR2 ANQGSEA. V shed 0 bases and J shed 0 bases, with 21 bases lying between them. The CDR3 totals 19 residues. CDR3 protein: CSVEDHMKGGTGSYNEQFF. In nucleotides, the CDR3 is TGCAGCGTTGAAGACCATATGAAGGGAGGAACCGGCTCCTACAATGAGCAGTTCTTC.

The J gene is TRBJ2-7, the V gene TRBV19; no reliable D call. This CDR3 comprises 13 residues. Germline V gives CDR1 LNHDA, CDR2 SQIVND (reference sequence). V gave up 9 bases and J gave up 0 bases, with 12 bases separating them. This CDR3 reads CASSERSSYEQYF. CDR3 coding DNA: TGTGCCAGCTCCGAAAGGAGCTCCTACGAGCAGTACTTC. Full variable domain (rest looked up from reference TRBV19 and TRBJ2-7): DGGITQSPKYLFRKEGQNVTLSCEQNLNHDAMYWYRQDPGQGLRLIYYSQIVNDFQKGDIAEGYSVSREKKESFPLTVTSAQKNPTAFYLCASSERSSYEQYFGPGTRLTVT.

This chain joins TRBV2 and TRBJ2-2, with 11 nucleotides matching TRBD1. The CDR3 has 14 residues. Germline V lookup: CDR1 SNHLY, CDR2 FYNNEI. V shed 5 bases and J 6 bases; nucleotides not matched to a gene: 2. This chain's CDR3 is CASSWGQGAGELFF. Here the CDR3 DNA reads TGTGCCAGCAGTTGGGGACAGGGGGCCGGGGAGCTGTTTTTT.

This clone showed up just a few times. V is TRBV19 and J is TRBJ1-1; D might be TRBD1 (6 bases). Germline V gives CDR1 LNHDA, CDR2 SQIVND (reference sequence). The CDR3 is 13 amino acids. V was clipped by 7 bases and J by 3 bases, with 12 bases between them. In nucleotides, the CDR3 is TGTGCCAGTACCCCAGGGGTGGACACTGAAGCTTTCTTT. It encodes CASTPGVDTEAFF. Looking up the rest from reference TRBV19 and TRBJ1-1 gives the full variable domain: DGGITQSPKYLFRKEGQNVTLSCEQNLNHDAMYWYRQDPGQGLRLIYYSQIVNDFQKGDIAEGYSVSREKKESFPLTVTSAQKNPTAFYLCASTPGVDTEAFFGQGTRLTVV.

The chain couples TRBV14 to TRBJ1-2; no firm D call. The CDR3 is 16 residues long. Germline V CDR1 and CDR2: SGHDN, FVKESK. Trimming took 0 bases from V and 4 from J, leaving 15 bases between them. CDR3 sequence reads: CASSQDQDGPLYGYTF. Written as DNA, the CDR3 is TGTGCCAGCAGCCAAGACCAGGATGGGCCACTCTATGGCTACACCTTC.

The chain uses TRBV9 and TRBJ2-3, with TRBD1 identical over 8 bases. V lost 4 bases and J lost 5; bases outside the gene matches: 9. The CDR3 length is 15 residues. In germline, CDR1 is SGDLS, CDR2 YYNGEE. This CDR3 reads CASSPYGQGKDTQYF. The CDR3 DNA follows: TGTGCCAGCAGCCCTTACGGACAGGGAAAAGATACGCAGTATTTT. The whole variable domain, remainder taken from reference TRBV9 and TRBJ2-3, is DSGVTQTPKHLITATGQRVTLRCSPRSGDLSVYWYQQSLDQGLQFLIQYYNGEERAKGNILERFSAQQFPDLHSELNLSSLELGDSALYFCASSPYGQGKDTQYFGPGTRLTVL.

The gene calls are TRBV5-1 and TRBJ2-7; D is undetermined. The germline V gene has CDR1 SGHRS and CDR2 YFSETQ. The CDR3 is 14 amino acids. The ends were cut back, 3 bases at V and 5 bases at J, with 15 bases in the middle. Here the CDR3 DNA reads TGCGCCAGCAGCTCGCCCGCCCTTTCGGACGAGCAGTACTTC. It is translated as CASSSPALSDEQYF.

The chain couples TRBV4-1 to TRBJ2-5; tentative D call: TRBD2 (6 bases). The CDR3 runs 16 residues. Trimming pared 0 bases from V and 0 bases from J, leaving 11 bases between. Per the germline V gene, CDR1 is MGHRA and CDR2 is YSYEKL. As DNA, the CDR3 is TGCGCCAGCAGCCAAGAGGAGGCGGGGTACCAAGAGACCCAGTACTTC. This gives the protein CASSQEEAGYQETQYF.